This T cell receptor (beta chain) stems from a study of blood T cell repertoires in COVID-19. Across the whole study: Acute and convalescent COVID-19 specimens originated in the United States, Italy and Spain. The cDNA or gDNA used as material had been derived from T cells, B-cell-depleted T cells, or PBMCs.

In the original processing: Reference gene primer amplification yielded estimated nucleated cell counts. Method: immunoSEQ multiplex PCR; TCRdb's copy keeps in-frame clones and lacks some. Clonal size and the V and J genes are those of that table, whereas D and trimming came from the DNA. The sample carries about 100,000 clones, about nine tenths recorded once. Per the germline V gene, CDR1 is MNHEY and CDR2 is SVGAGI. V was clipped by 2 bases and J by 6 bases; unmatched bases: 5. CDR3 size: 14 residues. What was sequenced was peripheral blood. The chain carries TRBV6-5 and TRBJ1-2; 8 nucleotides match TRBD1. The TCR originated in a middle-aged man with active COVID-19. The CDR3: CASSYIQGVNGYTF. CDR3 DNA sequence: TGTGCCAGCAGTTACATACAGGGGGTTAATGGCTACACCTTC.